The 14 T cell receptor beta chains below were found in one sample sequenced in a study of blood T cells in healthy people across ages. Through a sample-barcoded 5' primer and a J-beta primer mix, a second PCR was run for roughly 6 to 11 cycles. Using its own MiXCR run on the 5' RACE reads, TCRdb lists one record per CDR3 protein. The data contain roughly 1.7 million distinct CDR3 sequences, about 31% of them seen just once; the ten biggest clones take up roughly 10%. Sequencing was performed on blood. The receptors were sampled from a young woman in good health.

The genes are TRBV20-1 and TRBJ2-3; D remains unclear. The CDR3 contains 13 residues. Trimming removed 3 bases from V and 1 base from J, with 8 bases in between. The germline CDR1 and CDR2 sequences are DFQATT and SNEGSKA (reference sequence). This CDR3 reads CSARFPRTDTQYF. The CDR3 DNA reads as TGCAGTGCTAGGTTCCCTCGCACAGATACGCAGTATTTT.

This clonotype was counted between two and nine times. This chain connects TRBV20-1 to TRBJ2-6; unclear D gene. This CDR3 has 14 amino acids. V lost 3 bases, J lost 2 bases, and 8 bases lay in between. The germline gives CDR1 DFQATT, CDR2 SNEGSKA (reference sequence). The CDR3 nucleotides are TGCAGTGCTAGGCGAGAAACTGGGGCCAACGTCCTGACTTTC. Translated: CSARRETGANVLTF.

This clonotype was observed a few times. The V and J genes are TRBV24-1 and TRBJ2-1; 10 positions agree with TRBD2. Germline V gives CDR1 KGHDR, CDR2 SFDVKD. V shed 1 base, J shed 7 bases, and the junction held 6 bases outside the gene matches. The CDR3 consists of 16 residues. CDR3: CATSDLTSGKGNEQFF. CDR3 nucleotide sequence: TGTGCCACCAGTGATTTAACTAGCGGGAAGGGAAATGAGCAGTTCTTC.

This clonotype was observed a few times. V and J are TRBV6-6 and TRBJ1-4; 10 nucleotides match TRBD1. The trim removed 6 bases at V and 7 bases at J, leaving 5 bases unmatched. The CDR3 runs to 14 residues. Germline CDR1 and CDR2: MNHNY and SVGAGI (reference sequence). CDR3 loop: CASSWDRGGEKLFF. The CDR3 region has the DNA TGTGCCAGCAGCTGGGACAGGGGAGGTGAAAAACTGTTTTTT.

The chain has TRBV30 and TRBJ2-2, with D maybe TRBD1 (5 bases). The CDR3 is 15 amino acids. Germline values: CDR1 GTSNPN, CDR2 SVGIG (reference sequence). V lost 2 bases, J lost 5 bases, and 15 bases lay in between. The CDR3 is CAWSFWGKGTGELFF. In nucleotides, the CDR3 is TGTGCCTGGAGTTTTTGGGGCAAAGGAACCGGGGAGCTGTTTTTT.

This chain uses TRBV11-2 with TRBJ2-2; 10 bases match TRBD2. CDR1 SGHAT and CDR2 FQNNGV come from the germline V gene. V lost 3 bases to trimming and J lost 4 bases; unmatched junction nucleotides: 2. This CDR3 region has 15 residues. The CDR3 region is CASSFSGGATGELFF. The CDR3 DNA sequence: TGTGCCAGCAGCTTCAGCGGGGGGGCCACCGGGGAGCTGTTTTTT.

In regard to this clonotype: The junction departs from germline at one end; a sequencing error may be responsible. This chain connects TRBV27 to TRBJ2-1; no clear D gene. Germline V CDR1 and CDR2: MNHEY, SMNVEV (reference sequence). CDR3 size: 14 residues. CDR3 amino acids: CAGSLVVAHNEQFF. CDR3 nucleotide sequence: TGTGCCGGCAGCCTCGTGGTAGCACACAATGAGCAGTTCTTC.

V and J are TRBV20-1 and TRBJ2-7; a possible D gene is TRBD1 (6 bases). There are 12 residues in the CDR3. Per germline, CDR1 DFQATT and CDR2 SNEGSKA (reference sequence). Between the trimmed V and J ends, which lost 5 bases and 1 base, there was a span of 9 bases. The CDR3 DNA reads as TGCAGTGCTTACAGGGATTCCTACGAGCAGTACTTC. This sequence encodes CSAYRDSYEQYF.

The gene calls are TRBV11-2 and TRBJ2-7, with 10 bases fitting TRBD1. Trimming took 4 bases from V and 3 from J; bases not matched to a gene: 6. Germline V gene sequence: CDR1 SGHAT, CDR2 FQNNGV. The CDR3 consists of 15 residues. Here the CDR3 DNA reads TGTGCCAGCAGCTCAGGGACAGGGGTGGGCTACGAGCAGTACTTC. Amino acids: CASSSGTGVGYEQYF. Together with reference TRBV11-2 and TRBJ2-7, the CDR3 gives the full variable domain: EAGVAQSPRYKIIEKRQSVAFWCNPISGHATLYWYQQILGQGPKLLIQFQNNGVVDDSQLPKDRFSAERLKGVDSTLKIQPAKLEDSAVYLCASSSGTGVGYEQYFGPGTRLTVT.

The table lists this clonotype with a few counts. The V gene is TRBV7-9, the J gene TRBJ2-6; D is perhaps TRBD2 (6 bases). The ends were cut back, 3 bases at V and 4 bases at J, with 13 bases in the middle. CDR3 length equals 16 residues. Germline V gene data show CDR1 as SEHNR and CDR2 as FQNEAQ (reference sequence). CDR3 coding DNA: TGTGCCAGCAGCTTGGAGGGCCGCATAGGGGCCAACGTCCTGACTTTC. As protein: CASSLEGRIGANVLTF.

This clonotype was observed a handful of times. In DNA, the CDR3 is TGTGCCAGCAGCAAACCCGGGACAGCAAACGAGCAGTACTTC. It encodes CASSKPGTANEQYF. The rearrangement links TRBV7-9 to TRBJ2-7, with 7 nucleotides matching TRBD1. Per germline, CDR1 SEHNR and CDR2 FQNEAQ (reference sequence). V lost 5 bases, J lost 5 bases, and 9 bases stayed unmatched. CDR3 size: 14 residues.

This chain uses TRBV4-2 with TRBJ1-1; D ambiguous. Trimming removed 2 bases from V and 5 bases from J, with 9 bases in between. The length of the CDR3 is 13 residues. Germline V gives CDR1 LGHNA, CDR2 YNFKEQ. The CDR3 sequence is CASSQQGWTEAFF. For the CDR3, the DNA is TGTGCCAGCAGCCAACAAGGGTGGACTGAAGCTTTCTTT.

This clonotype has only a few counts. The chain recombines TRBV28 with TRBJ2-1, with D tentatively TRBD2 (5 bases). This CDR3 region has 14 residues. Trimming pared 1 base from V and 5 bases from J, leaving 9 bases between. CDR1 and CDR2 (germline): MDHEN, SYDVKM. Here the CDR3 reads CASSLSPRDNEQFF. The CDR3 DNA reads TGTGCCAGCAGTTTATCTCCGCGGGACAATGAGCAGTTCTTC.

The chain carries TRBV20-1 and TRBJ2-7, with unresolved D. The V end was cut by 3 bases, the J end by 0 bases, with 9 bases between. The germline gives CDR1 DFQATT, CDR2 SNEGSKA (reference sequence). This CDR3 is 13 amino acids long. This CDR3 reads CSASDGTSYEQYF. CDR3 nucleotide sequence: TGCAGTGCTAGCGATGGCACCTCCTACGAGCAGTACTTC.